These 14 T cell receptor beta chains were all obtained from the same sample, sequenced in a study of T cell repertoires in cytomegalovirus infection. TCRdb ran MiXCR on the reads and lists one entry per CDR3 protein. The top ten clones hold roughly 2.8% of a sample with around 740,000 distinct CDR3 sequences, less than 40% of them seen once. What was sequenced was PBMCs. Receptors were obtained from a human donor in good health (CMV status not recorded). Some clones in this sample may be carry-over from other donors' samples.

There are many counts of this clonotype. The chain employs TRBV7-9 and TRBJ1-4; perhaps TRBD1 as D (5 bases). The germline V gene has CDR1 SEHNR and CDR2 FQNEAQ (reference sequence). The CDR3 contains 14 residues. Trimming took 5 bases from V and 8 from J, leaving 15 bases between them. The CDR3, as DNA: TGTGCCAGCAGCGCCCCGGGAGGGGAGGAAAAACTGTTTTTT. Its protein is CASSAPGGEEKLFF. Based on the CDR3 plus reference TRBV7-9 and TRBJ1-4, the full variable domain is DTGVSQNPRHKITKRGQNVTFRCDPISEHNRLYWYRQTLGQGPEFLTYFQNEAQLEKSRLLSDRFSAERPKGSFSTLEIQRTEQGDSAMYLCASSAPGGEEKLFFGSGTQLSVL.

This clonotype was recorded at least ten times. This rearrangement joins TRBV19 to TRBJ1-5; 8 nucleotides match TRBD1. Germline values: CDR1 LNHDA, CDR2 SQIVND (reference sequence). This CDR3 contains 16 residues. V lost 5 bases and J lost 1; bases outside the gene matches: 7. CDR3 residues: CASSDSGGWSNQPQHF. Written as DNA, the CDR3 is TGTGCCAGTAGTGATTCAGGGGGCTGGAGCAATCAGCCCCAGCATTTT.

J is TRBJ2-7 and V is TRBV2; 12 nucleotides match TRBD2. The CDR3 has 15 residues. CDR1 and CDR2 (germline): SNHLY, FYNNEI. The ends lost 5 bases at V and 4 bases at J; junction bases unmatched: 6. For the CDR3, the DNA is TGTGCCAGCAGTCAGAGACTAGCGGGAGCTTACGAGCAGTACTTC. This gives the protein CASSQRLAGAYEQYF.

The gene calls are TRBV6-1 and TRBJ2-7, with TRBD2 matching 9 bases. Germline V gene data show CDR1 as MNHNS and CDR2 as SASEGT. With V trimmed by 5 bases and J by 13 bases, 12 bases remained unmatched. The CDR3 covers 13 residues. The CDR3 here is CASSLAGDDDNYF. CDR3 nucleotide sequence: TGTGCCAGCAGTTTAGCGGGAGATGACGATAATTACTTC.

The table lists this clonotype with a few counts. The genes are TRBV28 and TRBJ1-5; 7 bases line up with TRBD1. The CDR3 length is 15 residues. Per germline, CDR1 MDHEN and CDR2 SYDVKM. Trimming took 3 bases from V and 4 from J; bases not matched to a gene: 6. The CDR3 nucleotides are TGTGCCAGCAGTTTCTACGACAGGGTGAATCAGCCCCAGCATTTT. It specifies CASSFYDRVNQPQHF. Full variable domain (missing parts from reference TRBV28 and TRBJ1-5): DVKVTQSSRYLVKRTGEKVFLECVQDMDHENMFWYRQDPGLGLRLIYFSYDVKMKEKGDIPEGYSVSREKKERFSLILESASTNQTSMYLCASSFYDRVNQPQHFGDGTRLSIL.

This chain links TRBV6-6 with TRBJ1-2, with D unresolved. This CDR3 has 14 amino acids. Germline CDR1 reads MNHNY; CDR2 reads SVGAGI (reference sequence). The V gene lost 0 bases and the J gene lost 4 bases, with 9 bases spanning the gap. CDR3 DNA: TGTGCCAGCAGTTACTCAAGAGGGCCCTATGGCTACACCTTC. Its translation is CASSYSRGPYGYTF.

This clonotype was counted between two and nine times. The chain recombines TRBV30 with TRBJ1-6; a weak D match, TRBD1 (5 bases). The CDR3 spans 15 residues. The V gene's germline CDR1 is GTSNPN and CDR2 SVGIG (reference sequence). V lost 0 bases to trimming and J lost 10 bases, with 16 bases between them. The chain's CDR3 is CAWSVGPGKSSPLHF. In nucleotides, the CDR3 is TGTGCCTGGAGTGTTGGCCCAGGGAAAAGCTCACCCCTCCACTTT.

In its sample, this clonotype was seen a few times. V usage is TRBV30 and J usage is TRBJ1-1; perhaps TRBD1 as D (5 bases). Germline V CDR1 and CDR2: GTSNPN, SVGIG (reference sequence). Trimming removed 4 bases at V and 4 bases at J, with 13 bases between. The CDR3 has 13 residues. The CDR3 nucleotides read TGTGCCTGGACCTTTGGCAGGGTCACTGAAGCTTTCTTT. It specifies CAWTFGRVTEAFF.

This clonotype came up many times. V and J are TRBV7-2 and TRBJ1-2; 7 nucleotides align to TRBD1. V lost 5 bases, J lost 1 base, and 1 base stayed unmatched. The CDR3 covers 13 residues. CDR1 SGHTA and CDR2 FQGNSA come from the germline V gene. The CDR3 region has the DNA TGTGCCAGCAGCGCAGGGGGTAACTATGGCTACACCTTC. As protein: CASSAGGNYGYTF.

The J gene is TRBJ1-1, the V gene TRBV12-3 or TRBV12-4, with 7 positions matching TRBD1. V dropped 10 bases and J dropped 3; count of bases not matched to a gene: 14. The CDR3 consists of 15 residues. CDR3 in DNA: TGTGCCACTAGAGGAGGGGGCGCTATTGACACTGAAGCTTTCTTT. Translated: CATRGGGAIDTEAFF.

This clonotype was seen repeatedly, ten times or more. CDR3 nucleotide sequence: TGTGCCTGGACCCTAGAGCGGAACTATGGCTACACCTTC. It codes for CAWTLERNYGYTF. The V call is TRBV30, the J call TRBJ1-2; D not resolved. The germline V and J ends were trimmed by 4 bases and 2 bases, with 11 bases remaining between them. The CDR3 is 13 residues long. The V gene's germline CDR1 is GTSNPN and CDR2 SVGIG (reference sequence).

This clonotype showed up many times. The genes are TRBV28 and TRBJ1-1; D unresolved. With 7 bases removed from V and 11 bases from J, the gap between germline ends came to 14 bases. The germline V gene encodes CDR1 MDHEN and CDR2 SYDVKM. The CDR3 sequence is 11 residues long. CDR3 in amino acids: CASITFWNAFF. The CDR3 DNA reads TGTGCCAGCATCACATTTTGGAATGCTTTCTTT.

This clonotype was observed at least ten times. The chain is built from TRBV28 and TRBJ1-1; D is uncertain. The CDR3 sequence is 13 residues long. Germline V gene data show CDR1 as MDHEN and CDR2 as SYDVKM. The germline V and J ends were trimmed by 3 bases and 1 base, with 6 bases remaining between them. The CDR3 coding sequence is TGTGCCAGCAGTTTCCCGGGGAACACTGAAGCTTTCTTT. This gives the protein CASSFPGNTEAFF.

The chain carries TRBV4-1 and TRBJ1-5; maybe TRBD1 (6 bases). Trimming took 0 bases from V and 0 from J, leaving 15 bases between them. Per germline, CDR1 MGHRA and CDR2 YSYEKL. There are 18 residues in the CDR3. CDR3 coding DNA: TGCGCCAGCAGCCAAGAGGAGGGGGACATTGATAGCAATCAGCCCCAGCATTTT. This gives the protein CASSQEEGDIDSNQPQHF.